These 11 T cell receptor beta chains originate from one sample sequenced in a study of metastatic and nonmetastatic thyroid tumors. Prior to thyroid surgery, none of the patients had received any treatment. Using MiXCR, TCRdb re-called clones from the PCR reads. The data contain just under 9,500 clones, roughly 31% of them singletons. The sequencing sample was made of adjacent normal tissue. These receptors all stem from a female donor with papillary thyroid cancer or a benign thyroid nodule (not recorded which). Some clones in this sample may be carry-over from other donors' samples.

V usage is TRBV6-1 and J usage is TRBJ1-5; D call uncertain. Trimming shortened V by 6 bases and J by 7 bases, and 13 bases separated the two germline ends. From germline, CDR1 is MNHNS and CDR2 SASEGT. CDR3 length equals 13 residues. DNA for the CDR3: TGTGCCAGCAGCGTTAGGACGGACCAGCCCCAGCATTTT. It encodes CASSVRTDQPQHF.

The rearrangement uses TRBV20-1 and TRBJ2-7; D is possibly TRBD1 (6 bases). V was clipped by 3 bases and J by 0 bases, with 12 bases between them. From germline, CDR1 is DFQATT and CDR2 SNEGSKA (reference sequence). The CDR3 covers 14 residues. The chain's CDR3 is CSASAGDSSYEQYF. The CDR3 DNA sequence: TGCAGTGCTAGCGCAGGGGATAGCTCCTACGAGCAGTACTTC.

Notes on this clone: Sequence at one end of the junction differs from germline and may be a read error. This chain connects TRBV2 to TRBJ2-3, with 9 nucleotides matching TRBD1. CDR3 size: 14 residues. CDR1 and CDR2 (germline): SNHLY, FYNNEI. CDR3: CANSDGQGLDTQYF. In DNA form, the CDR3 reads TGTGCCAACAGTGACGGACAGGGGTTAGATACGCAGTATTTT.

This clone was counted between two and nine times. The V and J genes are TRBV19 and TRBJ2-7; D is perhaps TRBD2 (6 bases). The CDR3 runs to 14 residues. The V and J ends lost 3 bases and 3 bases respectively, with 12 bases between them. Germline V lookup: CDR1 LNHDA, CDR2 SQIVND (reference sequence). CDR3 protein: CASSIRGTFYEQYF. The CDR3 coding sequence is TGTGCCAGTAGTATTCGGGGGACCTTCTACGAGCAGTACTTC. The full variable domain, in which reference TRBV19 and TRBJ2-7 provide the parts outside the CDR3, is DGGITQSPKYLFRKEGQNVTLSCEQNLNHDAMYWYRQDPGQGLRLIYYSQIVNDFQKGDIAEGYSVSREKKESFPLTVTSAQKNPTAFYLCASSIRGTFYEQYFGPGTRLTVT.

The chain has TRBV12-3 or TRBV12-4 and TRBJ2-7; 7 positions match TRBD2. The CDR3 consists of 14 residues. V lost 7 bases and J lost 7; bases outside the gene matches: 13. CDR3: CASTLRGIQGEQYF. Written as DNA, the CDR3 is TGTGCCAGCACCCTGCGGGGGATTCAGGGAGAGCAGTACTTC.

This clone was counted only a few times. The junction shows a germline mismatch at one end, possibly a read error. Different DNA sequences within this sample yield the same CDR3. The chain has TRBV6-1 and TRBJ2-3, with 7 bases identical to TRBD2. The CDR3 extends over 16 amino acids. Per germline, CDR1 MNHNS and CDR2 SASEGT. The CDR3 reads CASRTPAGRFPDTQYF. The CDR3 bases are TGTGCCAGCAGGACCCCAGCGGGACGTTTTCCAGATACTCAGTATTTT.

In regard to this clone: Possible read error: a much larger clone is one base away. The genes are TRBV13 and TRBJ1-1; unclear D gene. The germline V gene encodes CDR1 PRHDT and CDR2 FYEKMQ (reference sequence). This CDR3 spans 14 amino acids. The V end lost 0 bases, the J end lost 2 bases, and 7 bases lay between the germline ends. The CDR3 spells CASSLGQVNTEAFF. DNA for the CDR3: TGTGCCAGCAGCTTAGGCCAGGTAAACACTGAAGCTTTCTTT.

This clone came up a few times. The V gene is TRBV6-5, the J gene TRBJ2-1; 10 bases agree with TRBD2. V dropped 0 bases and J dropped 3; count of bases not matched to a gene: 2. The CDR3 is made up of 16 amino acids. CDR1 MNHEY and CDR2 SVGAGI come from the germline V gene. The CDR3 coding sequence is TGTGCCAGCAGTTACTCAACTAGCGGGATCTACAATGAGCAGTTCTTC. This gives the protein CASSYSTSGIYNEQFF.

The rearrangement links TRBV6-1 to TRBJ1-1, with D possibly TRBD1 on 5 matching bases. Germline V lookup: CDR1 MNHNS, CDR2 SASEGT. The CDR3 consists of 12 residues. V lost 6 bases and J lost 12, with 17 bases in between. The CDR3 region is CASRATGLRTFF. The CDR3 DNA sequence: TGTGCCAGCAGAGCCACGGGGCTCCGCACTTTCTTT.

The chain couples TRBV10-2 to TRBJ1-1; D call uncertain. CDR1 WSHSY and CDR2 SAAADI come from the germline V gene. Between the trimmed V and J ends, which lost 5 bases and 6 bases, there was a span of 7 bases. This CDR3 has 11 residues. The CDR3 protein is CASSRGPEAFF. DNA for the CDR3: TGCGCCAGCAGTCGAGGGCCTGAAGCTTTCTTT.

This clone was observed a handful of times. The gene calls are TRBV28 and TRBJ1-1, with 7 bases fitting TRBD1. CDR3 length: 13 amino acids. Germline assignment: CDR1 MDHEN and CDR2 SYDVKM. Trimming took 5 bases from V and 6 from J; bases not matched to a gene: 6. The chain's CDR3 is CASSHGTVPEAFF. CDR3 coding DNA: TGTGCCAGCAGTCACGGGACAGTCCCTGAAGCTTTCTTT.